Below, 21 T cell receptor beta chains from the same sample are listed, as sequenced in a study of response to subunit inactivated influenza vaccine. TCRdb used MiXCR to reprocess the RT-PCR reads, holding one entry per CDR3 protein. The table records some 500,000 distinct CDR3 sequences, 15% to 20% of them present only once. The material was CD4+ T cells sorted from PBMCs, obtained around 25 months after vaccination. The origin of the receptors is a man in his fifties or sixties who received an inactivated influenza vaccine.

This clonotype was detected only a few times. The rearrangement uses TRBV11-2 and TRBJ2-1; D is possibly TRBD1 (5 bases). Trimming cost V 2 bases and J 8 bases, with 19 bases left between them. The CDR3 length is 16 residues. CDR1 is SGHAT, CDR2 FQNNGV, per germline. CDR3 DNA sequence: TGTGCCAGCAGCTTAACATCACTGATTACCAGGGATGAGCAGTTCTTC. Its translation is CASSLTSLITRDEQFF.

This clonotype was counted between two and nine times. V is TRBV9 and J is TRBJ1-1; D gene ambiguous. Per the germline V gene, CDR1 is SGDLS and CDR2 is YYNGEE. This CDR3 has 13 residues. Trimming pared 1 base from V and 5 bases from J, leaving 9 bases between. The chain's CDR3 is CASSVLGGTEAFF. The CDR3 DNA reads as TGTGCCAGCAGCGTACTGGGAGGGACTGAAGCTTTCTTT.

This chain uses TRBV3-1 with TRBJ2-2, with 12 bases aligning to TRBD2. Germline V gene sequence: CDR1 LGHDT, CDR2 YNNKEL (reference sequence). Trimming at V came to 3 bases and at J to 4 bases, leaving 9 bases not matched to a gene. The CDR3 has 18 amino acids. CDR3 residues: CASSHRLAGDLGTGELFF. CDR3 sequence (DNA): TGTGCCAGCAGCCATAGACTAGCGGGAGATTTAGGCACCGGGGAGCTGTTTTTT.

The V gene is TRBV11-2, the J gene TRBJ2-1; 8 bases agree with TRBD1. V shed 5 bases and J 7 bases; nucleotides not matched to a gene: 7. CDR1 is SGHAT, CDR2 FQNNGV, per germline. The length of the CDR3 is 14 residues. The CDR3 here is CASSRGQGRNEQFF. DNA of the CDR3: TGTGCCAGCAGCCGCGGACAGGGAAGGAATGAGCAGTTCTTC. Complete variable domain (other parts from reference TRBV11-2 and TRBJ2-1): EAGVAQSPRYKIIEKRQSVAFWCNPISGHATLYWYQQILGQGPKLLIQFQNNGVVDDSQLPKDRFSAERLKGVDSTLKIQPAKLEDSAVYLCASSRGQGRNEQFFGPGTRLTVL.

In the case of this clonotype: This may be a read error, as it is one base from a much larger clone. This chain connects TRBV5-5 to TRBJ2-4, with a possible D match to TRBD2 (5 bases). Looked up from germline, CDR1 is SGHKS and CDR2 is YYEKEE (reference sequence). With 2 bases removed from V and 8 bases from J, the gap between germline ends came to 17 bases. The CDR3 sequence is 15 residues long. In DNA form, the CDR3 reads TGTGCCAGCAGCTTTCCTCCGGGAATGGGAGACATTCAGTACTTC. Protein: CASSFPPGMGDIQYF.

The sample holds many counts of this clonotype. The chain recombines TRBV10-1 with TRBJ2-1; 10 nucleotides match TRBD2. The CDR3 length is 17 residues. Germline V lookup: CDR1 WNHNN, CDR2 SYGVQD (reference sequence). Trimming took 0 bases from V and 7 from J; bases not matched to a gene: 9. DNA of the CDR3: TGCGCCAGCAGTGAGTCGGTCCTACTAGCGGGGAAGAATGAGCAGTTCTTC. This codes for CASSESVLLAGKNEQFF.

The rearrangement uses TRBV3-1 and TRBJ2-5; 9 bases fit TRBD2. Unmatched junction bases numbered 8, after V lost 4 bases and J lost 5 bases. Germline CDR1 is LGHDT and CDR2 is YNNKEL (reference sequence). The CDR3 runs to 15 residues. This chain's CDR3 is CASSPTSGPLETQYF. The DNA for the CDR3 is TGTGCCAGCAGCCCGACTAGCGGCCCTCTGGAGACCCAGTACTTC.

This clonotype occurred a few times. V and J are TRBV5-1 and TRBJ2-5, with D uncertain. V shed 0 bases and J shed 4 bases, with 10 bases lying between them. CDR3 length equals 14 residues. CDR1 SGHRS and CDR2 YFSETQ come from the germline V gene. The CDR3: CASSLGARGETQYF. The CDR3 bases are TGCGCCAGCAGCTTGGGCGCGAGAGGAGAGACCCAGTACTTC.

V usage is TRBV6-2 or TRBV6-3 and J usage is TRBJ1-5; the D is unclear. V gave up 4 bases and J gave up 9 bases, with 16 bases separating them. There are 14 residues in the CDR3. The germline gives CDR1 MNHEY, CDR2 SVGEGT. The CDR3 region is CASSSWQRQSPQHF. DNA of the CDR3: TGTGCCAGCAGTTCTTGGCAGCGTCAGTCGCCCCAGCATTTT.

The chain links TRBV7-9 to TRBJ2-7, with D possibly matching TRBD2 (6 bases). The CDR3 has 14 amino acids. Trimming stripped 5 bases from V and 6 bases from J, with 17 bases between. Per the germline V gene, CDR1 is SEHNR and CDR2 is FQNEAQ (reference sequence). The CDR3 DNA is TGTGCCAGCAGCATGGGACTTCCCCCCTCCGAGCAGTACTTC. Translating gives CASSMGLPPSEQYF.

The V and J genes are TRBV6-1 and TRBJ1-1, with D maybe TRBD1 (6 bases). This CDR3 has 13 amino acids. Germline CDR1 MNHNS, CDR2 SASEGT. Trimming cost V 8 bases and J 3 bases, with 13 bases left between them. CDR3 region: CASGKGGYTEAFF. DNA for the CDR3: TGTGCCAGCGGAAAAGGGGGTTACACTGAAGCTTTCTTT.

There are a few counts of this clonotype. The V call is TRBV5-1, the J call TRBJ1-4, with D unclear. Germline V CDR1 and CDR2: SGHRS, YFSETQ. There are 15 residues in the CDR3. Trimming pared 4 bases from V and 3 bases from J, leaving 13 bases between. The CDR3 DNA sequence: TGCGCCAGCAGCGCCCAGGTATCGGCTAATGAAAAACTGTTTTTT. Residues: CASSAQVSANEKLFF.

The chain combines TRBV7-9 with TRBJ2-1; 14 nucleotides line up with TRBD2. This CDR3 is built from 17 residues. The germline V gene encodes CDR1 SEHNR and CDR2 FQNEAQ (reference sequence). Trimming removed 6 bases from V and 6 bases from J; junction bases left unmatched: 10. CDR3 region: CASRDWAGTSGSNEQFF. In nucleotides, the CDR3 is TGTGCCAGCAGGGATTGGGCCGGGACTAGCGGGAGCAATGAGCAGTTCTTC.

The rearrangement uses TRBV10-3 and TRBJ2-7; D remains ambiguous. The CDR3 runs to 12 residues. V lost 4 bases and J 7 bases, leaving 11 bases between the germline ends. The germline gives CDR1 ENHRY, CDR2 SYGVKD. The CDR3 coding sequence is TGTGCCATCAGTGGGTATGGAGAAGAGCAGTACTTC. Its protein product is CAISGYGEEQYF.

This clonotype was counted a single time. This chain's CDR3 is CSVRGISNQPQHF. CDR3 coding DNA: TGCAGTGTAAGGGGAATTAGCAATCAGCCCCAGCATTTT. The chain links TRBV20-1 to TRBJ1-5, with D possibly being TRBD1 (5 bases). Trimming took 7 bases from V and 0 from J, leaving 10 bases between them. The germline V gene has CDR1 DFQATT and CDR2 SNEGSKA (reference sequence). This CDR3 region has 13 residues.

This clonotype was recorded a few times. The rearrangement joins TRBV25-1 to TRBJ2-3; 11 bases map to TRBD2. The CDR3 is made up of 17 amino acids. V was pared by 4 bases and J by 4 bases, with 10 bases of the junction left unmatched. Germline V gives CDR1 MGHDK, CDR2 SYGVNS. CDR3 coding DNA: TGTGCCAGCAGTGTACTAGCGGGGGAGAGTGGGCCAGATACGCAGTATTTT. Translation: CASSVLAGESGPDTQYF.

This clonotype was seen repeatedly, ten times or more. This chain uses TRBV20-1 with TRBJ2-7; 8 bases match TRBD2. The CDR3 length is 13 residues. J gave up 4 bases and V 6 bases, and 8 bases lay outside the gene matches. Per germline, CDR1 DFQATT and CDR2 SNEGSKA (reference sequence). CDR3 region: CSAPSGSMYEQYF. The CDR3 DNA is TGCAGTGCACCGAGCGGGAGTATGTACGAGCAGTACTTC.

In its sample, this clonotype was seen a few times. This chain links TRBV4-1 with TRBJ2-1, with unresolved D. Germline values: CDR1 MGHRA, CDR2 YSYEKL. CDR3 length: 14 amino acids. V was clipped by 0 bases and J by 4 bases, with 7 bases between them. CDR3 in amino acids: CASSQERSYNEQFF. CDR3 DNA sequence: TGCGCCAGCAGCCAAGAGCGAAGTTACAATGAGCAGTTCTTC.

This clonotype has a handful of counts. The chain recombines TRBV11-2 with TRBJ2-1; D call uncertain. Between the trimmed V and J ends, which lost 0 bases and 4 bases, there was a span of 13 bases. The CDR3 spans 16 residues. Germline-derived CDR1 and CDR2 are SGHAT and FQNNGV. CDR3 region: CASSLEWASNYNEQFF. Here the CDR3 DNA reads TGTGCCAGCAGCTTAGAATGGGCGTCTAATTACAATGAGCAGTTCTTC. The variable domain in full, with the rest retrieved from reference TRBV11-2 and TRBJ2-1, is EAGVAQSPRYKIIEKRQSVAFWCNPISGHATLYWYQQILGQGPKLLIQFQNNGVVDDSQLPKDRFSAERLKGVDSTLKIQPAKLEDSAVYLCASSLEWASNYNEQFFGPGTRLTVL.

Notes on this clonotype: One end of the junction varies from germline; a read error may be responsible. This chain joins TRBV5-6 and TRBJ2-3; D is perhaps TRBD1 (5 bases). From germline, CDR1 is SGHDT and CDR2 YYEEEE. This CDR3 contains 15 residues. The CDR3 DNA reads TGTGCCAGCGGCTTGGGGCTCCTCAGCACAGATACGCAGTATTTT. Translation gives CASGLGLLSTDTQYF.

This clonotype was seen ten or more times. CDR3 in DNA: TGTGCCAGTAGTCGGCGGATCCAAGAGACCCAGTACTTC. Its protein product is CASSRRIQETQYF. The chain has TRBV19 and TRBJ2-5; no firm D call. There are 13 residues in the CDR3. CDR1 and CDR2 from the germline V gene are LNHDA and SQIVND (reference sequence). Trimming took off 5 bases at V and 1 base at J, with 8 bases between the two ends.